This T cell receptor (beta chain) appears in the sequencing data of a study of T-cell memory formation after mild COVID-19. This clonotype was found a few times. Antigen specificity is unknown. Study outcomes and limitations: Some clones that responded were present in memory (sampled pre-infection), which suggests cross-reactive memory joined.

Germline-derived CDR1 and CDR2 are SGHRS and YFSETQ. There are 15 residues in the CDR3. The J segment lost 5 bases and the V segment lost 4 bases, leaving 7 bases of the junction unmatched. cDNA libraries for TCR alpha and TCR beta, carrying sample barcodes and UMIs, came from 5'RACE with constant-segment primers. MiXCR was run by TCRdb on the 5' RACE reads, yielding one entry per CDR3 protein. The sample includes roughly 220,000 distinct CDR3 sequences, more than 8% seen only once; the top ten take 3.5%. The chain recombines TRBV5-1 with TRBJ2-2, with TRBD1 matching 8 bases. Sample: PBMCs or a T cell subset sorted from them (not recorded which). The clonotype comes from a man between 18 and 29 years old who had mild COVID-19 (a few samples of this study predate the infection). Cell type and time point are not known. The CDR3: CASSNGQGWTGELFF. DNA for the CDR3: TGCGCCAGCAGCAACGGACAGGGTTGGACCGGGGAGCTGTTTTTT.